One T cell receptor beta chain is described in this entry. Its target is unknown. Germline V gene sequence: CDR1 MDHEN, CDR2 SYDVKM. CDR3 length: 16 residues. V dropped 4 bases and J dropped 2 bases, with 17 bases sitting between them. Time point: recipient sample about 28 days before transplant, after cytoreduction. Generated by immunoSEQ multiplex PCR, the TCRdb table keeps only in-frame clones and is missing some. There are tens of thousands of clones in the sample; approximately 90% occur only once, and about 5.6% lies in the top ten. The data are from a study of T cell clonotyping in hematopoietic cell transplantation. Whole-study findings and limits: Without cell sorting, CD4 versus CD8 contributions remain unresolved. At the given depth, recipient repertoires were over 95% de novo clonotypes.

The source of this sequence is a man in his fifties or sixties with biphenotypic leukemia. Some clones in this sample may be carry-over from other donors' samples. This specimen was peripheral blood mononuclear cells, taken before stem cell transplant. V is TRBV28 and J is TRBJ1-2, with unresolved D. CDR3 sequence reads: CASSSKFWTANYGYTF. The DNA for the CDR3 is TGTGCCAGCAGTTCCAAATTCTGGACGGCAAACTATGGCTACACCTTC.